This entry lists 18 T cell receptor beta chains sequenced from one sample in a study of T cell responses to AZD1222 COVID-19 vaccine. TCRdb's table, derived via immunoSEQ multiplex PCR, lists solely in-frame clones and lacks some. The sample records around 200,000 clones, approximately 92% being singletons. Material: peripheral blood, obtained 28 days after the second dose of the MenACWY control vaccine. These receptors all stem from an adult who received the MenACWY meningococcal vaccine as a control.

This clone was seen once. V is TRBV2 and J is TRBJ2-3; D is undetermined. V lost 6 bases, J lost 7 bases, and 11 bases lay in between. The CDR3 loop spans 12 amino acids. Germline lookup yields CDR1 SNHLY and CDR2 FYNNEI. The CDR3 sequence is CASSATQNTQYF. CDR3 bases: TGTGCCAGCAGCGCCACTCAGAATACGCAGTATTTT.

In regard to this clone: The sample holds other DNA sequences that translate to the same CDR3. The CDR3 spells CASRTGDEKLFF. CDR3 coding DNA: TGTGCCAGCAGGACAGGGGATGAAAAACTGTTTTTT. The chain combines TRBV6-5 with TRBJ1-4; 8 bases match TRBD1. Germline V gene lookup returns CDR1 MNHEY and CDR2 SVGAGI. V shed 6 bases, J shed 6 bases, and the junction held 0 bases outside the gene matches. The CDR3 length is 12 residues.

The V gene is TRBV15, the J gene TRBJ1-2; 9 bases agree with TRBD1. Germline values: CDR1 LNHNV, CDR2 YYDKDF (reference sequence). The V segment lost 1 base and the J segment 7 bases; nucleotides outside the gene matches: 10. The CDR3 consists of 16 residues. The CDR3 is CATSRGSGTGISGYTF. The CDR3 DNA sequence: TGTGCCACCAGCAGAGGATCCGGGACAGGGATTTCTGGCTACACCTTC.

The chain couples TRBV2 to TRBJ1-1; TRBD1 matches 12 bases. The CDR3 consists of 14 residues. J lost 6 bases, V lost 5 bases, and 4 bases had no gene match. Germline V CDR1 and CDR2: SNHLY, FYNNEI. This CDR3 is CASSKGQGAAEAFF. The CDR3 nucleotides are TGTGCCAGCAGTAAGGGACAGGGGGCAGCTGAAGCTTTCTTT.

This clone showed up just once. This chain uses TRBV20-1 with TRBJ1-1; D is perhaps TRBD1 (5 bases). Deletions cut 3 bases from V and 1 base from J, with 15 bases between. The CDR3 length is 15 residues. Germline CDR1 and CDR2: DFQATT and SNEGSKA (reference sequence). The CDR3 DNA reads TGCAGTGCTAGTGACTGGGGGGGAGGGAACACTGAAGCTTTCTTT. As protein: CSASDWGGGNTEAFF.

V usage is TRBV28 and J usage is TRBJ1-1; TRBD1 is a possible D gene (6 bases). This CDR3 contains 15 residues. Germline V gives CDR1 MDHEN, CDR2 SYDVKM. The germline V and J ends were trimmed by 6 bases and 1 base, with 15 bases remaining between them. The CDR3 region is CASSPEGHENTEAFF. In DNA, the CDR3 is TGTGCCAGCAGCCCCGAGGGACACGAGAACACTGAAGCTTTCTTT.

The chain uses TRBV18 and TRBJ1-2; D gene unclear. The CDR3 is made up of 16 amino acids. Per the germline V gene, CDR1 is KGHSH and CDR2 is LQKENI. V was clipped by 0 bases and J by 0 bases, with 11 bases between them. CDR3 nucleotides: TGTGCCAGCTCACCACCGACACCCGGGTCTAACTATGGCTACACCTTC. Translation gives CASSPPTPGSNYGYTF.

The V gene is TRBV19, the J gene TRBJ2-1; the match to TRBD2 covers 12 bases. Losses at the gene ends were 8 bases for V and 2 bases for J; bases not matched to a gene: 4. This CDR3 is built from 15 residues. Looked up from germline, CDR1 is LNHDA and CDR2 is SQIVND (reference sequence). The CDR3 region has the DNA TGTGCCAGTCACCTAGCGGGGGGGCCCTACAATGAGCAGTTCTTC. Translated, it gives CASHLAGGPYNEQFF.

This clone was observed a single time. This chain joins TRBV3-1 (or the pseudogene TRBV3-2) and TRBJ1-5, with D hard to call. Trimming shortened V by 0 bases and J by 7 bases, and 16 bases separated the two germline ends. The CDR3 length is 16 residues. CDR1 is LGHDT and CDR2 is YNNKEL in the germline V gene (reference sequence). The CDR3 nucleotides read TGTGCCAGCAGCCAAGATTGGCTCCCGGGCGAGCAGCCCCAGCATTTT. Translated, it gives CASSQDWLPGEQPQHF.

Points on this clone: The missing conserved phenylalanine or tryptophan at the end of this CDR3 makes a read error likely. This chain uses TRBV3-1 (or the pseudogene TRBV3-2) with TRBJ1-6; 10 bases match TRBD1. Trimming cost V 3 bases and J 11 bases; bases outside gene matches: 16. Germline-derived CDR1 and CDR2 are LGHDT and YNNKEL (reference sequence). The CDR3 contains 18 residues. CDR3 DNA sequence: TGTGCCAGCAGCCAGCGCTACTCCGGGACAGGGGTAAGTCCACCCCTCCACATT. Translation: CASSQRYSGTGVSPPLHI.

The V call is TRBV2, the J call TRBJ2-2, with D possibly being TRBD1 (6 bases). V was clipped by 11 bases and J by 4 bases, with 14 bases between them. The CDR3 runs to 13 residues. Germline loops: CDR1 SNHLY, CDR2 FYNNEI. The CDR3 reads CAGRTEITGELFF. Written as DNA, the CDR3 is TGTGCCGGAAGGACAGAAATCACCGGGGAGCTGTTTTTT. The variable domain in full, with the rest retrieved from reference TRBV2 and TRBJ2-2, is EPEVTQTPSHQVTQMGQEVILRCVPISNHLYFYWYRQILGQKVEFLVSFYNNEISEKSEIFDDQFSVERPDGSNFTLKIRSTKLEDSAMYFCAGRTEITGELFFGEGSRLTVL.

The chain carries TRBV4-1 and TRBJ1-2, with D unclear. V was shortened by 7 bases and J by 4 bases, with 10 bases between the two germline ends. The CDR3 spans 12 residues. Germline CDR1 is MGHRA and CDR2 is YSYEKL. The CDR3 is CASKGTSYGYTF. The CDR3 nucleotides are TGCGCCAGCAAAGGAACTTCCTATGGCTACACCTTC.

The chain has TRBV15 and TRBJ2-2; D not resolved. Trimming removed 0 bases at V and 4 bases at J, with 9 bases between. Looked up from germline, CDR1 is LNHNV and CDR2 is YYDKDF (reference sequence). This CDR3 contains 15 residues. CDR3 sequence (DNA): TGTGCCACCAGCAGAGATCGGCGAGGCACCGGGGAGCTGTTTTTT. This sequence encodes CATSRDRRGTGELFF.

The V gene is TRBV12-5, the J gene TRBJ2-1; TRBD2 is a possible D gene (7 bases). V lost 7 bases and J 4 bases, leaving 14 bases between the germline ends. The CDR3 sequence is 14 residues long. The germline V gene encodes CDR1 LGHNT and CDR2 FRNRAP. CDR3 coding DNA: TGTGCTAGTGTACCAGGGGAGGGATACAATGAGCAGTTCTTC. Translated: CASVPGEGYNEQFF.

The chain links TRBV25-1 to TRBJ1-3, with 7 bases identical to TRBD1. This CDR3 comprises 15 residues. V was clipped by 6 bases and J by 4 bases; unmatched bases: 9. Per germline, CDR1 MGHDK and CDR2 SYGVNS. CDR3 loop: CASSRTRGVGNTIYF. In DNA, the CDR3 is TGTGCCAGCAGCCGAACCAGGGGGGTCGGAAACACCATATATTTT.

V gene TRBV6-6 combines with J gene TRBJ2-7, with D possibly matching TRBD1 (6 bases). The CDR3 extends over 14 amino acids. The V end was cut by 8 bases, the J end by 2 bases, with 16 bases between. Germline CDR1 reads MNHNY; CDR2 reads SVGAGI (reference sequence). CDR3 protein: CASAAGQFAYEQYF. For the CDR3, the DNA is TGTGCCAGCGCCGCAGGACAGTTTGCCTACGAGCAGTACTTC.

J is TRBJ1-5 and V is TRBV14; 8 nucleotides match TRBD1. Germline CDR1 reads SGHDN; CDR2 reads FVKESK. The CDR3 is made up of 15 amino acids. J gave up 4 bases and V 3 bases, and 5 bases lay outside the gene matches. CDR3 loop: CASSQGTGRNQPQHF. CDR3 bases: TGTGCCAGCAGCCAGGGGACAGGAAGAAATCAGCCCCAGCATTTT. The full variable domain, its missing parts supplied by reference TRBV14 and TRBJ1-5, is EAGVTQFPSHSVIEKGQTVTLRCDPISGHDNLYWYRRVMGKEIKFLLHFVKESKQDESGMPNNRFLAERTGGTYSTLKVQPAELEDSGVYFCASSQGTGRNQPQHFGDGTRLSIL.

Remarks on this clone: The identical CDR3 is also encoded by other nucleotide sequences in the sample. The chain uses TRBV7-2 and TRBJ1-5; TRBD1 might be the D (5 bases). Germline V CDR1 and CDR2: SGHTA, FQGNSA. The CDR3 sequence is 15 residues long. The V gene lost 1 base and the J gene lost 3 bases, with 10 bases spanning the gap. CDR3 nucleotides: TGTGCCAGCAGCTTAGGGCAGGGTGCCAATCAGCCCCAGCATTTT. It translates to CASSLGQGANQPQHF.